This section outlines one T cell receptor (beta chain) sequence together with its context. Each donor was a healthy Caucasian individual from Russia, aged about 6 to 95. This entry belongs to a study of blood T cells in healthy people across ages. Through a sample-barcoded 5' primer and a J-beta primer mix, a second PCR was run for about 6 to 11 cycles. MiXCR was run by TCRdb on the 5' RACE reads, yielding one entry per CDR3 protein. The sample contains about 1.1 million distinct CDR3 sequences, less than 45% of which appear only once. Trimming removed 3 bases at V and 0 bases at J, with 11 bases between. Germline CDR1 and CDR2: MNHEY and SVGAGI. The CDR3 runs to 15 residues.

Source material: blood. This receptor was identified in a man younger than 30 in good health. The chain is built from TRBV6-5 and TRBJ1-2, with D uncertain. The CDR3 loop reads CASSYSARTNYGYTF. In nucleotides, the CDR3 is TGTGCCAGCAGTTATTCGGCCAGAACTAACTATGGCTACACCTTC.